This T cell receptor (beta chain) was captured in a study of CD8 T cells in ankylosing spondylitis. This clonotype was observed a handful of times. Quantitative 5'-RACE was performed with molecular barcodes, and it yielded the TCR beta libraries. TCRdb re-called the 5' RACE reads with MiXCR, one entry per CDR3 protein. This table has approximately 300,000 distinct CDR3 sequences, about 20% appearing once. Germline values: CDR1 MNHEY, CDR2 SVGEGT. Between the trimmed V and J ends, which lost 2 bases and 5 bases, there was a span of 21 bases. The CDR3 extends over 17 amino acids. The V call is TRBV6-2 or TRBV6-3, the J call TRBJ1-2, with D possibly being TRBD1 (5 bases). This clonotype was obtained from a male donor with ankylosing spondylitis or in good health (not recorded which). Source material: blood, either unsorted or a sorted T cell fraction (not recorded which). CDR3 residues: CASSYGPGKARTYGYTF. The CDR3 nucleotides are TGTGCCAGCAGTTACGGGCCGGGAAAGGCACGGACATATGGCTACACCTTC.